This is a list of T cell receptor beta chains from one sample in a study of blood T cell repertoires in COVID-19. Measured with immunoSEQ multiplex PCR; TCRdb has only the in-frame clones, and not every one. The sample lists roughly 450,000 clones, 90% seen once, with 0.6% in the top ten. The sequenced sample was PBMCs or T cells enriched from blood (not recorded which). The receptors here all came from a man aged 18 to 30 who had recovered from COVID-19. Both conserved end residues are part of each CDR3. Fields, in order: D gene, J gene, V gene, clone size, CDR3 protein, CDR3 DNA. The D gene is left open where the match is weak. Clone size is given for some rows only: seen once, a few or many times, or a class if the clone is expanded.

. | TRBJ1-1 | TRBV15 | . | CATSRVSQNTEAFF | TGTGCCACCAGCAGAGTTTCACAGAACACTGAAGCTTTCTTT
. | TRBJ2-3 | TRBV5-5 | . | CASSLPSPGGDTQYF | TGTGCCAGCAGCTTGCCCTCCCCGGGTGGAGATACGCAGTATTTT
. | TRBJ2-4 | TRBV28 | . | CASGRPTTKNIQYF | TGTGCCAGCGGGAGGCCGACTACCAAAAACATTCAGTACTTC
TRBD1 | TRBJ1-1 | TRBV28 | . | CASSLVGQGGDAFF | TGTGCCAGCAGTTTGGTGGGACAGGGTGGTGATGCTTTCTTT
. | TRBJ2-7 | TRBV7-2 | . | CASSLHPSGPSSYEQYF | TGTGCCAGCAGCTTACACCCCAGCGGGCCTAGCTCCTACGAGCAGTACTTC
. | TRBJ1-2 | TRBV19 | . | CASSIAAGQGYYGYTF | TGTGCCAGTAGTATTGCCGCAGGACAAGGGTACTATGGCTACACCTTC
TRBD1 | TRBJ1-2 | TRBV11-2 | . | CASSLMSPKGQGDGYTF | TGTGCCAGCAGCTTGATGAGCCCTAAGGGACAGGGGGACGGCTACACCTTC
. | TRBJ2-1 | TRBV2 | . | CASKGSSYNEQFF | TGTGCCAGCAAAGGGAGCTCCTACAATGAGCAGTTCTTC
TRBD1 | TRBJ1-1 | TRBV7-9 | . | CASGTGDTEAFF | TGTGCCAGCGGTACAGGGGACACTGAAGCTTTCTTT
. | TRBJ1-1 | TRBV10-3 | . | CATEGRLDTEAFF | TGTGCCACCGAGGGTCGGCTGGACACTGAAGCTTTCTTT
. | TRBJ1-6 | TRBV6-6 | . | CASRSDISHNSPLHF | TGTGCCAGCAGGTCCGACATCAGCCATAATTCACCCCTCCACTTT
TRBD1 | TRBJ1-1 | TRBV5-1 | . | CASSSRQGNMAFF | TGCGCCAGCAGCTCAAGACAGGGCAATATGGCTTTCTTT
TRBD1 | TRBJ1-2 | TRBV28 | . | CASRYPGTEGGYTF | TGTGCCAGCAGGTACCCCGGGACAGAGGGTGGCTACACCTTC
TRBD1 | TRBJ1-2 | TRBV9 | . | CASSTRDLVTGGGYTF | TGTGCCAGCAGCACCCGAGACTTGGTGACAGGGGGCGGCTACACCTTC
. | TRBJ1-2 | TRBV15 | . | CATSRDRTNYGYTF | TGTGCCACCAGCAGGGACAGAACTAACTATGGCTACACCTTC
TRBD1 | TRBJ1-5 | TRBV25-1 | . | CASSEQGAFQPQHF | TGTGCCAGCAGTGAACAGGGGGCGTTTCAGCCCCAGCATTTT
TRBD1 | TRBJ1-5 | TRBV2 | . | CASRGTGGSNQPQHF | TGTGCCAGCAGGGGGACAGGGGGAAGCAATCAGCCCCAGCATTTT
TRBD1 | TRBJ1-1 | TRBV27 | . | CASSLYRGQNTEAFF | TGTGCCAGCAGCCTTTACAGGGGACAGAACACTGAAGCTTTCTTT
TRBD2 | TRBJ2-2 | TRBV18 | . | CASSPSGGSWELFF | TGTGCCAGCTCACCCTCTGGCGGGAGTTGGGAGCTGTTTTTT
. | TRBJ2-6 | TRBV18 | . | CASSPQGPQGFGANVLTF | TGTGCCAGCTCTCCCCAGGGCCCGCAGGGGTTTGGGGCCAACGTCCTGACTTTC
. | TRBJ2-1 | TRBV27 | . | CASSRERSINEQFF | TGTGCCAGCAGTCGCGAGCGGTCGATCAATGAGCAGTTCTTC
. | TRBJ1-1 | TRBV19 | . | CASSWGRFTEAFF | TGTGCCAGCTCCTGGGGCAGGTTCACTGAAGCTTTCTTT
TRBD1 | TRBJ1-5 | TRBV5-1 | . | CASSGGQGQPQHF | TGCGCCAGCAGCGGGGGACAGGGTCAGCCCCAGCATTTT
TRBD1 | TRBJ1-1 | TRBV7-9 | . | CASSKRDRDTEAFF | TGTGCCAGCAGCAAGCGCGACAGGGACACTGAAGCTTTCTTT
. | TRBJ1-1 | TRBV14 | . | CASSQDFGTEAFF | TGTGCCAGCAGCCAAGATTTCGGGACTGAAGCTTTCTTT
. | TRBJ1-5 | TRBV6-1 | . | CASSEGQYSNQPQHF | TGTGCCAGCAGTGAAGGGCAGTATAGCAATCAGCCCCAGCATTTT
TRBD2 | TRBJ2-1 | TRBV7-8 | few | CASSLGLAGHPNEQFF | TGTGCCAGCAGCTTAGGACTAGCGGGCCATCCCAATGAGCAGTTCTTC
TRBD1 | TRBJ2-1 | TRBV11-1 | . | CASSSSGGLNEQFF | TGTGCCAGCAGCTCCTCAGGGGGATTGAATGAGCAGTTCTTC
TRBD1 | TRBJ1-1 | TRBV2 | . | CASSLRQGRLNTEAFF | TGTGCCAGCAGTCTCCGACAGGGGAGATTGAACACTGAAGCTTTCTTT
TRBD1 | TRBJ1-2 | TRBV5-1 | . | CASKSGQGGYYGYTF | TGCGCCAGCAAATCAGGACAGGGGGGATACTATGGCTACACCTTC
TRBD2 | TRBJ2-1 | TRBV15 | . | CATSGGDRDQYNEQFF | TGTGCCACCAGCGGGGGGGACCGGGACCAGTACAATGAGCAGTTCTTC
TRBD1 | TRBJ1-1 | TRBV4-1 | . | CASSKGAGPTEAFF | TGCGCCAGCAGCAAGGGGGCAGGCCCAACTGAAGCTTTCTTT